One sample yielded the 25 T cell receptor beta chains listed below, sequenced in a study of OX40 agonist ivuxolimab in advanced cancers. Some clones are missing from TCRdb's copy, which holds only in-frame ones; the method was immunoSEQ multiplex PCR. The top ten hold 0.2% to 0.3% of the sample, which has about 98,000 clones, 85% to 95% seen once. This specimen consisted of CD4+ or CD8+ T cells sorted from blood, obtained in a trial of the OX40 agonist ivuxolimab. The receptors here all came from an adult with an advanced solid tumor such as melanoma, head and neck, liver or kidney cancer.

This clone was detected once. This chain connects TRBV5-5 to TRBJ1-2, with 10 bases aligning to TRBD1. Germline CDR1 and CDR2: SGHKS and YYEKEE (reference sequence). This CDR3 spans 16 amino acids. V shed 0 bases, J shed 8 bases, and the junction held 10 bases outside the gene matches. CDR3 in amino acids: CASSLAPRQGAQGYTF. In DNA, the CDR3 is TGTGCCAGCAGCTTGGCCCCTAGACAGGGGGCGCAGGGCTACACCTTC. Complete variable domain (other parts from reference TRBV5-5 and TRBJ1-2): DAGVTQSPTHLIKTRGQQVTLRCSPISGHKSVSWYQQVLGQGPQFIFQYYEKEERGRGNFPDRFSARQFPNYSSELNVNALLLGDSALYLCASSLAPRQGAQGYTFGSGTRLTVV.

V gene TRBV7-9 combines with J gene TRBJ2-5, with no clear D. This CDR3 is built from 12 residues. Trimming left V 11 bases short and J 0 bases short, with 10 bases between. Per the germline V gene, CDR1 is SEHNR and CDR2 is FQNEAQ (reference sequence). CDR3 sequence reads: CAGATNQETQYF. In DNA form, the CDR3 reads TGTGCCGGTGCGACGAACCAAGAGACCCAGTACTTC.

The rearrangement links TRBV6-5 to TRBJ1-2; 7 bases map to TRBD1. The CDR3 runs to 15 residues. V gave up 6 bases and J gave up 0 bases; unmatched junction bases: 7. The germline V gene has CDR1 MNHEY and CDR2 SVGAGI. CDR3 nucleotides: TGTGCCAGCAGACGACAGGGCAACCCTAACTATGGCTACACCTTC. It encodes CASRRQGNPNYGYTF.

The chain has TRBV4-2 and TRBJ2-2, with TRBD1 as a possible D gene (5 bases). Germline V gene data show CDR1 as LGHNA and CDR2 as YNFKEQ. The CDR3 is 17 amino acids. V was shortened by 0 bases and J by 3 bases, with 14 bases between the two germline ends. CDR3 sequence reads: CASSQDLTDFYTGELFF. As DNA, the CDR3 is TGTGCCAGCAGCCAAGATCTGACAGATTTTTACACCGGGGAGCTGTTTTTT.

The chain joins TRBV10-2 to TRBJ2-2; 10 nucleotides align to TRBD2. The CDR3 is made up of 15 amino acids. The germline CDR1 and CDR2 sequences are WSHSY and SAAADI. V gave up 6 bases and J gave up 3 bases; unmatched junction bases: 4. The CDR3: CASRASGSDTGELFF. In DNA form, the CDR3 reads TGCGCCAGCAGGGCTAGCGGGAGCGACACCGGGGAGCTGTTTTTT.

The rearrangement joins TRBV7-2 to TRBJ1-5, with TRBD1 matching over 7 bases. J lost 6 bases, V lost 5 bases, and 16 bases had no gene match. Germline CDR1 SGHTA, CDR2 FQGNSA. CDR3 length: 17 amino acids. The CDR3 region is CASSPGVQTGWIQPQHF. CDR3 bases: TGTGCCAGCAGCCCAGGAGTCCAGACAGGGTGGATTCAGCCCCAGCATTTT.

This clone showed up just a few times. The chain uses TRBV7-9 and TRBJ1-5, with D unclear. Between the trimmed V and J ends, which lost 6 bases and 0 bases, there was a span of 3 bases. This CDR3 has 12 residues. From germline, CDR1 is SEHNR and CDR2 FQNEAQ (reference sequence). Here the CDR3 DNA reads TGTGCCAGCAGTTATAGCAATCAGCCCCAGCATTTT. Residues: CASSYSNQPQHF.

The chain joins TRBV4-3 to TRBJ2-5; 7 bases map to TRBD1. CDR3 size: 15 residues. CDR1 LGHNA and CDR2 YSLEER come from the germline V gene. V dropped 0 bases and J dropped 5; count of bases not matched to a gene: 6. CDR3 sequence (DNA): TGCGCCAGCAGCCAAGATACCAGGGGGTCGGAGACCCAGTACTTC. Its translation is CASSQDTRGSETQYF.

This clone occurred once. The chain links TRBV28 to TRBJ1-3; 7 positions match TRBD1. Per the germline V gene, CDR1 is MDHEN and CDR2 is SYDVKM. Trimming cost V 1 base and J 8 bases; bases outside gene matches: 2. The CDR3 is made up of 13 amino acids. CDR3 sequence (DNA): TGTGCCAGCAGTTTATTGCAGGGGGACACCATATATTTT. Translated: CASSLLQGDTIYF.

The chain joins TRBV7-3 to TRBJ2-6, with D perhaps TRBD1 (5 bases). This CDR3 is 17 amino acids long. Germline loops: CDR1 SGHTA, CDR2 FQGTGA. The V and J ends lost 0 bases and 2 bases respectively, with 11 bases between them. In nucleotides, the CDR3 is TGTGCCAGCAGCTTAACGCCAGGGCGTGCTGGGGCCAACGTCCTGACTTTC. This codes for CASSLTPGRAGANVLTF.

This chain connects TRBV5-5 to TRBJ2-1; D gene unclear. The CDR3 loop spans 12 amino acids. Trimming pared 2 bases from V and 8 bases from J, leaving 8 bases between. Germline CDR1 and CDR2: SGHKS and YYEKEE (reference sequence). CDR3 DNA: TGTGCCAGCAGCTTCATATCACATGAGCAGTTCTTC. It translates to CASSFISHEQFF. The full variable domain, rest sourced from reference TRBV5-5 and TRBJ2-1, is DAGVTQSPTHLIKTRGQQVTLRCSPISGHKSVSWYQQVLGQGPQFIFQYYEKEERGRGNFPDRFSARQFPNYSSELNVNALLLGDSALYLCASSFISHEQFFGPGTRLTVL.

The chain links TRBV6-5 to TRBJ1-5; D may be TRBD1 (5 bases). Trimming removed 2 bases at V and 3 bases at J, with 11 bases between. Germline loops: CDR1 MNHEY, CDR2 SVGAGI. The CDR3 extends over 15 amino acids. CDR3 sequence (DNA): TGTGCCAGCAGTTACACCCAGGGTTCCAATCAGCCCCAGCATTTT. Protein: CASSYTQGSNQPQHF.

This clone is a singleton in its sample. The V call is TRBV2, the J call TRBJ2-2; D gene ambiguous. From germline, CDR1 is SNHLY and CDR2 FYNNEI. Trimming shortened V by 6 bases and J by 5 bases, and 13 bases separated the two germline ends. This CDR3 region has 14 residues. The CDR3 bases are TGTGCCAGCAGCCGAGAAACTTCAACCGGGGAGCTGTTTTTT. Its translation is CASSRETSTGELFF.

This rearrangement joins TRBV19 to TRBJ2-1; D is undetermined. This CDR3 is built from 11 residues. CDR1 LNHDA and CDR2 SQIVND come from the germline V gene (reference sequence). The V end was cut by 5 bases, the J end by 9 bases, with 8 bases between. CDR3 coding DNA: TGTGCCAGTAGTCCTCTCGTTGAGCAGTTCTTC. It specifies CASSPLVEQFF.

The chain joins TRBV7-2 to TRBJ2-3, with 7 nucleotides matching TRBD2. This CDR3 is built from 14 residues. Germline CDR1 reads SGHTA; CDR2 reads FQGNSA. The ends lost 5 bases at V and 9 bases at J; junction bases unmatched: 11. CDR3 bases: TGTGCCAGCAGCACCCGACTAGCCCCCGGAACGCAGTATTTT. It codes for CASSTRLAPGTQYF.

The genes are TRBV5-4 and TRBJ2-3; D remains ambiguous. With 4 bases removed from V and 1 base from J, the gap between germline ends came to 4 bases. This CDR3 is 12 amino acids long. CDR1 and CDR2 (germline): SGHNT, YYREEE (reference sequence). In DNA form, the CDR3 reads TGTGCCAGCAGCCGGGGCACAGATACGCAGTATTTT. Its protein product is CASSRGTDTQYF.

This sequence joins TRBV30 and TRBJ1-1; D unclear. Trimming cost V 2 bases and J 11 bases, with 18 bases left between them. The CDR3 loop spans 13 amino acids. Germline lookup yields CDR1 GTSNPN and CDR2 SVGIG (reference sequence). The CDR3 region has the DNA TGTGCCTGGAGTCTACTCCAGGCTCGCGGGGCTTTCTTT. Its translation is CAWSLLQARGAFF.

Here the CDR3 DNA reads TGCGCCAGCAGTCAGTTCAGGGGGCTGAAACTGTTTTTT. The encoded protein is CASSQFRGLKLFF. The chain uses TRBV23-1 and TRBJ1-4; 8 bases line up with TRBD1. TRBV23-1 is an ORF, with its function uncertain. The trim removed 3 bases at V and 11 bases at J, leaving 5 bases unmatched. This CDR3 contains 13 residues.

This clone was seen only once. J is TRBJ2-3 and V is TRBV6-5; D call uncertain. The V gene's germline CDR1 is MNHEY and CDR2 SVGAGI. V lost 4 bases, J lost 2 bases, and 13 bases lay in between. The CDR3 runs 15 residues. The CDR3 DNA follows: TGTGCCAGCAGTTTTGTCGGGCTAAACACAGATACGCAGTATTTT. Protein product: CASSFVGLNTDTQYF.

V usage is TRBV15 and J usage is TRBJ2-1; D is ambiguous. Per germline, CDR1 LNHNV and CDR2 YYDKDF (reference sequence). This CDR3 contains 14 residues. Trimming shortened V by 1 base and J by 8 bases, and 12 bases separated the two germline ends. CDR3 region: CATSRVGGFYEQFF. The DNA for the CDR3 is TGTGCCACCAGCAGAGTAGGTGGATTCTATGAGCAGTTCTTC.

J is TRBJ2-5 and V is TRBV9; D may correspond to TRBD1 or TRBD2 (5 bases each). There are 15 residues in the CDR3. V gave up 4 bases and J gave up 5 bases, with 18 bases separating them. Germline CDR1 SGDLS, CDR2 YYNGEE. Here the CDR3 DNA reads TGTGCCAGCAGCTCCGAGACCCTCGAGGGGGAGACCCAGTACTTC. Protein sequence: CASSSETLEGETQYF.

This clone was recorded once. J is TRBJ2-7 and V is TRBV28; D not certain. This CDR3 is 13 amino acids long. The ends were cut back, 3 bases at V and 2 bases at J, with 8 bases in the middle. Looked up from germline, CDR1 is MDHEN and CDR2 is SYDVKM. The CDR3 sequence is CASSLGQTYEQYF. CDR3 DNA: TGTGCCAGCAGTTTGGGTCAGACCTACGAGCAGTACTTC. Drawing the rest from reference TRBV28 and TRBJ2-7, the complete variable domain is DVKVTQSSRYLVKRTGEKVFLECVQDMDHENMFWYRQDPGLGLRLIYFSYDVKMKEKGDIPEGYSVSREKKERFSLILESASTNQTSMYLCASSLGQTYEQYFGPGTRLTVT.

V gene TRBV29-1 combines with J gene TRBJ1-3; D is ambiguous. CDR1 is SQVTM and CDR2 is ANQGSEA in the germline V gene. The CDR3 covers 13 residues. V lost 7 bases and J 3 bases, leaving 13 bases between the germline ends. The DNA for the CDR3 is TGCAGCGGTAGGACGGCCGGTGGAAACACCATATATTTT. This gives the protein CSGRTAGGNTIYF.

The V gene is TRBV7-6, the J gene TRBJ2-5; 15 bases align to TRBD2. The CDR3 extends over 17 amino acids. In germline, CDR1 is SGHVS, CDR2 FNYEAQ. The V segment lost 5 bases and the J segment 1 base; nucleotides outside the gene matches: 5. The CDR3 is CASSRGLAGGLQETQYF. The CDR3 DNA reads TGTGCCAGCAGCCGGGGACTAGCGGGGGGTCTCCAAGAGACCCAGTACTTC.

J is TRBJ2-2 and V is TRBV4-1, with 8 nucleotides matching TRBD2. CDR1 is MGHRA and CDR2 is YSYEKL in the germline V gene. Germline trimming cut 1 base from V and 1 base from J; bases unmatched to any gene: 5. The CDR3 is made up of 17 amino acids. CDR3 coding DNA: TGCGCCAGCAGCCAAGGACGCGGGGGGCTGAACACCGGGGAGCTGTTTTTT. Its protein product is CASSQGRGGLNTGELFF.